This entry describes one T cell receptor (beta chain). This clone's antigen is unknown. One base away there is no much larger clone; base qualities are not given. The junction carries 16 bases between V and J, which are trimmed by 6 bases and 5 bases respectively. The germline V gene provides CDR1 MDHEN and CDR2 SYDVKM. Including the terminal cysteine and phenylalanine, the CDR3 comprises 14 residues. The entry retains the CDR3 DNA only, 42 bases that are in frame from base 1. The data are from a study of identical twins (dated by TCRdb to between 2015 and 2016). In the study overall: To test whether fetal clonotypes persist, this study deep-sequenced TCR alpha and beta repertoires from monozygotic twins, from unrelated adults of various ages, and from cord blood. To rule out contamination, replicate twin experiments were performed at different times with different library preparation protocols.

Every donor was a healthy Caucasian. The library relied on 5' RACE. Sequencer: Illumina HiSeq 2000. Template switching introduced a universal primer binding site; the final cDNA contained a unique molecular identifier, enabling accurate counting of TCR cDNA molecules. First-strand cDNA for TCR alpha and beta chains was synthesized from specific primers in the conserved constant-segment region. Each cDNA library was double barcoded, with a SMART-Mk sample barcode plus Illumina barcodes, to control for contamination. TruSeq adapter sequences along with Illumina sample barcodes were introduced in two successive PCR steps. The Illumina HiSeq platform was used with custom primers to sequence TCR alpha and beta cDNA libraries. As for the original processing: Raw reads were processed with MiGEC to extract unique molecular identifiers, and MiXCR was used to determine CDR3 positions. For each individual, recombination models were inferred using an EM algorithm with the repgenHMM and IGoR tools. Shared clonotype analysis was performed with the tcR package in R, normalizing sharing by the product of cloneset sizes. Out-of-frame nonproductive sequences were analyzed to study raw recombination free of thymic and clonal selection effects. TCRdb reworked the public reads: Q25 trimming with fastp, MiXCR clone assembly, productive beta chains retained. Entries are consolidated by CDR3 protein sequence, retaining the most common genes and DNA. TCRdb's processing, not the authors' own work, is the source of the V and J calls. This sample lists around 1.7 million distinct CDR3 sequences; 25% to 35% were detected once. Clones ranked in the top ten supply roughly 0.3% of the sample.

The research as a whole found: In beta out-of-frame sequences, excess twin sharing was weaker, because having fewer shared sequences lowered the signal-to-noise ratio. Because the same donors could not be followed over many years, the conclusions relied on cross-sectional statistical analysis. In monozygotic twins, recombination models systematically underestimated out-of-frame TCR alpha sharing, but the models matched the sharing seen between unrelated individuals. Invariant T cells such as MAIT and iNKT could partly confound zero-insertion analyses, though diverse VJ usage argued against this for most clonotypes. Fewer insertions were carried by abundant cord blood beta clonotypes, a similar but weaker trend appeared in young adult naive repertoires, and no such trend appeared in memory repertoires. Compared with coincidental sharing between unrelated individuals, out-of-frame TCR alpha sequences shared between twins had an excess of sequences with low generation probability.

The sequencing sample was made of cord blood. The origin of this receptor is a newborn girl in good health. This chain is built from TRBV28 and TRBJ1-1, with a weak D call of TRBD1 (5 bases match). The CDR3 region has the sequence CASSSTPGRTEAFF. The DNA is as follows: TGTGCCAGCAGCTCGACTCCAGGGAGGACTGAAGCTTTCTTT.